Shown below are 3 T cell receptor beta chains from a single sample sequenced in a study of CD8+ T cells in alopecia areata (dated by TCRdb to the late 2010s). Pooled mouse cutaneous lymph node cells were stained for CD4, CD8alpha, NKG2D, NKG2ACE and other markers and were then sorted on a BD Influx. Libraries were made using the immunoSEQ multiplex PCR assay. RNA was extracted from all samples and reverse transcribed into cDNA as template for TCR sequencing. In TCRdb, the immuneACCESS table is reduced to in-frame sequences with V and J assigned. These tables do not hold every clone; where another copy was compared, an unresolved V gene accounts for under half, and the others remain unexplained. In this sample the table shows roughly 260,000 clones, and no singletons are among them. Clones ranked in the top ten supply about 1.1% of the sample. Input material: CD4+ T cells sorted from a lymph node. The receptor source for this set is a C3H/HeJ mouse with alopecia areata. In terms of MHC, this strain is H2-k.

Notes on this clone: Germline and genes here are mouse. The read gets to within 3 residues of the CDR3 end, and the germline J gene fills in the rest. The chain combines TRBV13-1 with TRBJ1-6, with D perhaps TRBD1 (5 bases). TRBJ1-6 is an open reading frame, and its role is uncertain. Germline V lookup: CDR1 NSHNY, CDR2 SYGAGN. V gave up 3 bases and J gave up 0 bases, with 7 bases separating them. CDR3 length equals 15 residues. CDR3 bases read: TGTGCCAGCAGTGCAGGACATTCCTATAATTCGCCC. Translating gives CASSAGHSYNSP. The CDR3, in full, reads CASSAGHSYNSPLYF.

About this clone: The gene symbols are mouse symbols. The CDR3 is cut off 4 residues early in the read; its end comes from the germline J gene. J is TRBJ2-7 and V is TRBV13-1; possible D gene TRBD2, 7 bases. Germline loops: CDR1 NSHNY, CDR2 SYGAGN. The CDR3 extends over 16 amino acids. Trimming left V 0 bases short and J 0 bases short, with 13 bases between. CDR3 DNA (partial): TGTGCCAGCAGTGATGCAGCTGGGGGCCACTCCTAT. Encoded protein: CASSDAAGGHSY. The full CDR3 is CASSDAAGGHSYEQYF.

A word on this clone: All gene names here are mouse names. Here the CDR3 reads CASGEGLGGREVFF. Incomplete CDR3 DNA: TGTGCCAGCGGTGAGGGACTGGGGGGGCGA. This chain links TRBV13-2 with TRBJ1-1; a weak D match, TRBD1 (6 bases). The read ends 4 residues early relative to the CDR3; the germline J gene fills the gap. The V gene's germline CDR1 is NNHNN and CDR2 SYGAGS (reference sequence). This CDR3 spans 14 amino acids.